Listed below are T cell receptor beta chains from one sample, sequenced in a study of T cells after posttransplantation cyclophosphamide. Method: immunoSEQ multiplex PCR; TCRdb's copy keeps in-frame clones and lacks some. The repertoire holds about 21,000 clones, with 75% to 90% as singletons. This specimen consisted of PBMCs, obtained roughly 350 days after allogeneic stem cell transplant with calcineurin inhibitor and methotrexate. Receptors originate from a female patient aged 30-39 years who received an allogeneic stem cell transplant from an unrelated donor, was CMV-positive, and had acute and chronic GVHD. Some T cells may be provided by the graft donor. Both conserved end residues are part of each CDR3. Each record gives: V gene, clone size, J gene, D gene, CDR3 length, CDR3 DNA, CDR3 protein. D genes are given only for firm matches. The size of a clone is reported for some rows only, either as once, few or many, or as a class for expanded clones.

V: TRBV4-3; size: .; J: TRBJ2-2; D: .; length: 16; DNA: TGCGCCAGCAGCCAAGGGGGCAGGGGCTACACCGGGGAGCTGTTTTTT; CDR3: CASSQGGRGYTGELFF
V: TRBV19; size: .; J: TRBJ1-2; D: TRBD1; length: 14; DNA: TGTGCCAGTAGTACTTACAGGGGTTCGGGTGGCTACACCTTC; CDR3: CASSTYRGSGGYTF
V: TRBV11-2; size: .; J: TRBJ1-1; D: TRBD1; length: 15; DNA: TGTGCCAGCAGCCTAGGGCGACAGGGGAACACTGAAGCTTTCTTT; CDR3: CASSLGRQGNTEAFF
V: TRBV10-3; size: few; J: TRBJ1-6; D: .; length: 17; DNA: TGTGCCATCAGTGAGTCCGCCCAAGGGAGCTATAATTCACCCCTCCACTTT; CDR3: CAISESAQGSYNSPLHF
V: TRBV6-5; size: .; J: TRBJ2-5; D: TRBD1; length: 15; DNA: TGTGCCAGCAGGCCGGGACAGGGTCTCCAAGAGACCCAGTACTTC; CDR3: CASRPGQGLQETQYF
V: TRBV9; size: .; J: TRBJ2-2; D: TRBD1; length: 13; DNA: TGTGCCAGCAGAGAACAGGGGACCGGGGAGCTGTTTTTT; CDR3: CASREQGTGELFF
V: TRBV19; size: once; J: TRBJ2-7; D: .; length: 13; DNA: TGTGCCAGTAGTGCGGGGGCCCCCTACGAGCAGTACTTC; CDR3: CASSAGAPYEQYF
V: TRBV11-3; size: .; J: TRBJ2-2; D: .; length: 16; DNA: TGTGCCAGCAGCTTAGATCTCCACGGGGGCACCGGGGAGCTGTTTTTT; CDR3: CASSLDLHGGTGELFF
V: TRBV19; size: .; J: TRBJ2-1; D: .; length: 15; DNA: TGTGCCAGTAGTATAGGGACTACAACCTACAATGAGCAGTTCTTC; CDR3: CASSIGTTTYNEQFF
V: TRBV11-2; size: .; J: TRBJ2-7; D: .; length: 15; DNA: TGTGCCAGCAGCTTCCCCAGCCGGGGGACCTACGAGCAGTACTTC; CDR3: CASSFPSRGTYEQYF
V: TRBV7-2; size: .; J: TRBJ2-3; D: TRBD2; length: 14; DNA: TGTGCCAGCAGCTGGGCCGCGAGAGAATTAGCGGGATATTTT; CDR3: CASSWAARELAGYF
V: TRBV11-3; size: once; J: TRBJ2-5; D: .; length: 13; DNA: TGTGCCAGCAGCTTAGCATTCGGAGAGACCCAGTACTTC; CDR3: CASSLAFGETQYF
V: TRBV6-5; size: .; J: TRBJ2-1; D: TRBD2; length: 15; DNA: TGTGCCAGCAGGTCTAGCGGGAGGAGGTACAATGAGCAGTTCTTC; CDR3: CASRSSGRRYNEQFF
V: TRBV27; size: .; J: TRBJ2-7; D: TRBD2; length: 13; DNA: TGTGCCAGCAGTTTACTAGCGGGAACCGAGCAGTACTTC; CDR3: CASSLLAGTEQYF